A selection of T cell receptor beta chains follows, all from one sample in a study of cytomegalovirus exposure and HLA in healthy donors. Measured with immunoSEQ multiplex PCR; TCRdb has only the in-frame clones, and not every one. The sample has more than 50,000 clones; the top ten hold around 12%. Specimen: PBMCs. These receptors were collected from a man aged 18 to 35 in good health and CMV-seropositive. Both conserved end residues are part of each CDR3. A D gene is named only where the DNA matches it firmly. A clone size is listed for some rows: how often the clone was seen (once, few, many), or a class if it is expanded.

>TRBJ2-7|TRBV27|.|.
TGTGCCAGCAGTTTAACAGCTTGGTCCTACGAGCAGTACTTC
CASSLTAWSYEQYF
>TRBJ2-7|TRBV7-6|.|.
TGTGCCAGCAGCTTAGACGTTACCTTAGACTACGAGCAGTACTTC
CASSLDVTLDYEQYF
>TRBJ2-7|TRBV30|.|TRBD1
TGTGCCTGGATGACAGGGAACTACGAGCAGTACTTC
CAWMTGNYEQYF
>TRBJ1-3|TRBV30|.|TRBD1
TGTGCCTGGCAGGGACAGGTCAACACCATATATTTT
CAWQGQVNTIYF
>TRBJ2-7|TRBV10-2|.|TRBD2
TGCGCCAGCTGGACAGCGGGGGCCTACGAGCAGTACTTC
CASWTAGAYEQYF
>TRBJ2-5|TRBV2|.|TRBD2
TGTGCCTCAGCTAGCGGGAGTATGACCCAGTACTTC
CASASGSMTQYF
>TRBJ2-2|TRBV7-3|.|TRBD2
TGTGCCAGCAGCTTACTTGAGGGAGGGGTGACCGGGGAGCTGTTTTTT
CASSLLEGGVTGELFF
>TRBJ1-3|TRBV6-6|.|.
TGTGCCAGCATCCCCGGACAGCTTCGCTCTGGAAACACCATATATTTT
CASIPGQLRSGNTIYF
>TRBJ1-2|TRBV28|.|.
TGTGCCAGTACGAACAGGGCTAACTATGGCTACACCTTC
CASTNRANYGYTF
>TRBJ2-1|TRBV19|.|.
TGTGCCAGTAGCCCCGACGGACTCTACAATGAGCAGTTCTTC
CASSPDGLYNEQFF
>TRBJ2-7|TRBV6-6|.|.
TGTGCCAGCAGTTTCCGGGACTGGCCCTCCTACGAGCAGTACTTC
CASSFRDWPSYEQYF
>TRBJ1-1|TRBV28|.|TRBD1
TGTGCCAGCAGCTACGCGGGGACAGCGAACACTGAAGCTTTCTTT
CASSYAGTANTEAFF
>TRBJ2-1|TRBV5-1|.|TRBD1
TGCGCCAGCAGCCCAGGACAGGGGACCTACAATGAGCAGTTCTTC
CASSPGQGTYNEQFF
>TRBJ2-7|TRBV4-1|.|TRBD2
TGCGCCAGCAGCCACGCTACGGGGGGGTCCTACGAGCAGTACTTC
CASSHATGGSYEQYF
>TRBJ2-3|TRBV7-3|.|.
TGTGCCAGCAGCTTAGGCCATTCGACAGATACGCAGTATTTT
CASSLGHSTDTQYF
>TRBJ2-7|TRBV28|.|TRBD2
TGTGCCAGCAGTCTTTCTAGCGGGAGGGTAAGCGAGCAGTACTTC
CASSLSSGRVSEQYF
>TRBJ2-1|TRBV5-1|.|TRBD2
TGCGCCAGCAGCTCCCCCGGGACTAGCGGGGTCTCTCGTACATCGGGGCAGTTCTTC
CASSSPGTSGVSRTSGQFF
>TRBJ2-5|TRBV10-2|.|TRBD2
TGCGCCAGCAGTGAGTCCCCTGTGGTAGCGGGGGCCCGGGAGACCCAGTACTTC
CASSESPVVAGARETQYF
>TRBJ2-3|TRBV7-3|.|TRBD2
TGTGCCAGCAGCTTAGGACTAGCGGGAGATACGCAGTATTTT
CASSLGLAGDTQYF
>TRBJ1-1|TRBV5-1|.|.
TGCGCCAGCAGCTTTGGCACCATGAACACTGAAGCTTTCTTT
CASSFGTMNTEAFF
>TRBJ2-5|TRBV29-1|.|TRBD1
TGCAGCGTTGCACCTACAGGGGGCCGGGGGACCCAGTACTTC
CSVAPTGGRGTQYF
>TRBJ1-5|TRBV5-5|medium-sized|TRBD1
TGTGCCAGCAGCGTATACAGCCGGGACAGGGGCCCTCCTAGCAATCAGCCCCAGCATTTT
CASSVYSRDRGPPSNQPQHF
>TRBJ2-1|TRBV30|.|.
TGTGCCTGGAGGGGAGACTGGAGCTCCTACAATGAGCAGTTCTTC
CAWRGDWSSYNEQFF
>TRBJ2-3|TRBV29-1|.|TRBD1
TGCAGCCTCCGGACAGGGTCTAGCACAGATACGCAGTATTTT
CSLRTGSSTDTQYF
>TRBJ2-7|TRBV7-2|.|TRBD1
TGTGCCAGCAGCTTAGACAGGGGGGAGCAGTACTTC
CASSLDRGEQYF
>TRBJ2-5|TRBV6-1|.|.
TGTGCCAGCAGTGAGTACGGACTAGGGGGAGGGGAGCAGTACTTC
CASSEYGLGGGEQYF
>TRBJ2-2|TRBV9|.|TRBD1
TGTGCCAGCAGCGTAGATAACAGGGGGTCCGGGGAGCTGTTTTTT
CASSVDNRGSGELFF
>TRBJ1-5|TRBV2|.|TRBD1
TGTGCCAGCAGTGGGACAGGGAATCAGCCCCAGCATTTT
CASSGTGNQPQHF
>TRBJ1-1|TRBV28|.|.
TGTGCCAGCAGGTCACAGCTGAACACTGAAGCTTTCTTT
CASRSQLNTEAFF
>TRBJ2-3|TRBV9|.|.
TGTGCCAGCAGCACCAAGCACACAGATACGCAGTATTTT
CASSTKHTDTQYF
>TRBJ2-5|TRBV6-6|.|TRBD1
TGTGCCACCTTGACAGGGGAGCCAGAGACCCAGTACTTC
CATLTGEPETQYF
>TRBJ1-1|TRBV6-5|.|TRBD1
TGTGCCAGCAGTTCACACAGGGGGACCATGAACACTGAAGCTTTCTTT
CASSSHRGTMNTEAFF
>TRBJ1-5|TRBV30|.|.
TGTGCCTGGAGTCTAAGAGGGGGGGGTCAGCCCCAGCATTTT
CAWSLRGGGQPQHF
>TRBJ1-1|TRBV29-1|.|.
TGCAGCGTTGACCCCGCCGGGAACACTGAAGCTTTCTTT
CSVDPAGNTEAFF
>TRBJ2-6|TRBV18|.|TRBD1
TGTGCCAGCTCACCAAAGACAGGGGGTAGGGCTGGGGCCAACGTCCTGACTTTC
CASSPKTGGRAGANVLTF
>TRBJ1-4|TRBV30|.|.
TGTGCCTGGAGGAAGGGACTGCTTAATGAAAAACTGTTTTTT
CAWRKGLLNEKLFF
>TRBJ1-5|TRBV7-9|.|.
TGTGCCAGCAGCCCCCCGGGGGGCTCTGCCCAGCATTTT
CASSPPGGSAQHF
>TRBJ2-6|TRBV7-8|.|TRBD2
TGTGCCAGCAGCCCGACTAGCGAAAACTCTGGGGCCAACGTCCTGACTTTC
CASSPTSENSGANVLTF
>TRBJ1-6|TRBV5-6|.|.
TGTGCCAGCAGCTTTGGACATCCTAATTCACCCCTCCACTTT
CASSFGHPNSPLHF
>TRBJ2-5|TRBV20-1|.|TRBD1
TGCAGTGCACACAGGGGGGAGACCCAGTACTTC
CSAHRGETQYF
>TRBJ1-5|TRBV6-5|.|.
TGTGCCAGCAGTACGGGAGGGGAGGGACAGCCCCAGCATTTT
CASSTGGEGQPQHF
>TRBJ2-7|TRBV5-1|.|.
TGCGCCAGCAGCTTCAGGTCTTCGGCAATACTCAGCTACGAGCAGTACTTC
CASSFRSSAILSYEQYF
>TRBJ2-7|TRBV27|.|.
TGTGCCAGCAGTTTTAGTGGGCGCTCCTACGAGCAGTACTTC
CASSFSGRSYEQYF
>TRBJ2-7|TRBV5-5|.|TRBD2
TGTGCCAGCAGGTCGGGGGGGAGCACCTACGAGCAGTACTTC
CASRSGGSTYEQYF
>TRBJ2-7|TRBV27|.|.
TGTGCCAGCAGCCCAGCGGCACATTACGAGCAGTACTTC
CASSPAAHYEQYF
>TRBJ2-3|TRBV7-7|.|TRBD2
TGTGCCAGCAGCTTAGGGACTAGTTTCACAGATACGCAGTATTTT
CASSLGTSFTDTQYF
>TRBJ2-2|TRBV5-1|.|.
TGCGCCAGCAGCTGGCTAGGACTCGGGGAGCTGTTTTTT
CASSWLGLGELFF
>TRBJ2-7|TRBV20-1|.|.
TGCAGTGCACAGACAACCTACGAGCAGTACTTC
CSAQTTYEQYF
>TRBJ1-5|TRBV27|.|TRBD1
TGTGCCAGCAGTTCGGCCGGGACAGGGATAGGGCCCCAGCATTTT
CASSSAGTGIGPQHF
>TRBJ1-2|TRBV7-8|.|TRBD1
TGTGCCAGCAGCCCACTTACCACAGGGGCTTCTAACTATGGCTACACCTTC
CASSPLTTGASNYGYTF
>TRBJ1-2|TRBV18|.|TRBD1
TGTGCCAGCTCACCGAGCGGACAGGGGGATTATGGCTACACCTTC
CASSPSGQGDYGYTF
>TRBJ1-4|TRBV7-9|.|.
TGTGCCAGCAGTCTTACTCGTACAACTAATGAAAAACTGTTTTTT
CASSLTRTTNEKLFF
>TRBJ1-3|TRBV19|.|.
TGTGCCAGTAGTATAGGGCACGGAAACACCATATATTTT
CASSIGHGNTIYF
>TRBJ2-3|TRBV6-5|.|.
TGTGCCAGCAGTTACTCGGGAGCGCTCACAGATACGCAGTATTTT
CASSYSGALTDTQYF
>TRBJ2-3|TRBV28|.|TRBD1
TGTGCCAGCAGTTTATCCGGACAGGGGGCAGATACGCAGTATTTT
CASSLSGQGADTQYF
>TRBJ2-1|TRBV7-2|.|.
TGTGCCAGCAGCCCCGAACTAGCACGGGAGCAGTTCTTC
CASSPELAREQFF
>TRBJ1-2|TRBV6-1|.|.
TGTGCCAGCAGCGAGAGGAACTATGGCTACACCTTC
CASSERNYGYTF
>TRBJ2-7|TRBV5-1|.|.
TGCGCCAGCAGCGCTGAGTCCTACGAGCAGTACTTC
CASSAESYEQYF
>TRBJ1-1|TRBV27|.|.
TGTGCCAGCAGCCCAATCGGTAACACTGAAGCTTTCTTT
CASSPIGNTEAFF
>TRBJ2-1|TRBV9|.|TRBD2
TGTGCCAGCAGCGTAGAAGGAGCGGGATGGTCCTACAATGAGCAGTTCTTC
CASSVEGAGWSYNEQFF